The 15 T cell receptor beta chains below come from one sample, sequenced in a study of T cells after yellow fever vaccination. TCRdb used MiXCR to reprocess the 5' RACE reads, holding one entry per CDR3 protein. The sample contains 55,000 to 70,000 distinct CDR3 sequences, over 6% of which appear only once. This sample comprised CD8+ T cells sorted from PBMCs, obtained more than 35 days after the first yellow fever vaccination. All receptors come from a man between 18 and 29 years old who received the YFV17D yellow fever vaccine.

The J gene is TRBJ2-2, the V gene TRBV11-2; 7 bases map to TRBD1. Per germline, CDR1 SGHAT and CDR2 FQNNGV. The CDR3 spans 18 residues. With V trimmed by 0 bases and J by 1 base, 8 bases remained unmatched. As DNA, the CDR3 is TGTGCCAGCAGCTTAGATCAGTGGACAGGAGGGAACACCGGGGAGCTGTTTTTT. It translates to CASSLDQWTGGNTGELFF.

The V call is TRBV7-6, the J call TRBJ2-7; no reliable D call. The germline V gene has CDR1 SGHVS and CDR2 FNYEAQ. Trimming left V 1 base short and J 6 bases short, with 7 bases between. CDR3 length: 12 residues. The CDR3 DNA is TGTGCCAGCAGCTTAGAGGGCGCCGAGCAGTACTTC. Protein sequence: CASSLEGAEQYF.

This clonotype was counted only a few times. This chain uses TRBV7-6 with TRBJ2-6; TRBD1 aligns across 8 bases. This CDR3 spans 22 amino acids. Per the germline V gene, CDR1 is SGHVS and CDR2 is FNYEAQ. Losses at the gene ends were 0 bases for V and 0 bases for J; bases not matched to a gene: 16. CDR3 DNA: TGTGCCAGCAGCTTAGCGCGAACGGACAGGGCCCGGAGTAGCTCTGGGGCCAACGTCCTGACTTTC. Translated: CASSLARTDRARSSSGANVLTF.

In this sample, this clonotype turned up many times. The chain joins TRBV2 to TRBJ2-7; TRBD1 might be the D (6 bases). Trimming took off 6 bases at V and 2 bases at J, with 11 bases between the two ends. From germline, CDR1 is SNHLY and CDR2 FYNNEI. This CDR3 spans 13 amino acids. For the CDR3, the DNA is TGTGCCAGCAGGGAGAGGACAGCCTACGAGCAGTACTTC. This gives the protein CASRERTAYEQYF.

Ten or more counts support this clonotype. V usage is TRBV9 and J usage is TRBJ1-2; D is perhaps TRBD1 (6 bases). The CDR3 length is 15 residues. The V end was cut by 3 bases, the J end by 1 base, with 13 bases between. Germline loops: CDR1 SGDLS, CDR2 YYNGEE. The CDR3 sequence: CASSADSSVNYGYTF. The CDR3 region has the DNA TGTGCCAGCAGCGCGGACAGCTCTGTTAACTATGGCTACACCTTC. Looking up the rest from reference TRBV9 and TRBJ1-2 gives the full variable domain: DSGVTQTPKHLITATGQRVTLRCSPRSGDLSVYWYQQSLDQGLQFLIQYYNGEERAKGNILERFSAQQFPDLHSELNLSSLELGDSALYFCASSADSSVNYGYTFGSGTRLTVV.

This clonotype has a count of ten or more. The J gene is TRBJ1-2, the V gene TRBV29-1, with D tentatively TRBD1 (6 bases). V lost 6 bases, J lost 8 bases, and 22 bases lay in between. CDR1 and CDR2 (germline): SQVTM, ANQGSEA. The CDR3 length is 14 residues. The DNA for the CDR3 is TGCAGCGTCCCGACAGGAGGATTGGGTGGCGGCTACACCTTC. Translated: CSVPTGGLGGGYTF.

This clonotype was detected ten times or more. This chain joins TRBV29-1 and TRBJ2-2; D unresolved. Trimming stripped 2 bases from V and 1 base from J, with 5 bases between. CDR3 length: 13 amino acids. CDR1 is SQVTM, CDR2 ANQGSEA, per germline. CDR3: CSVETVNTGELFF. As DNA, the CDR3 is TGCAGCGTTGAAACGGTGAACACCGGGGAGCTGTTTTTT.

There are many counts of this clonotype. The chain combines TRBV5-5 with TRBJ2-1, with D perhaps TRBD2 (6 bases). CDR3 length: 18 residues. V was trimmed by 2 bases and J by 7 bases, leaving 25 bases between them. Looked up from germline, CDR1 is SGHKS and CDR2 is YYEKEE (reference sequence). CDR3 loop: CASSFWSSGGIFTNEQFF. The CDR3 bases are TGTGCCAGCAGCTTTTGGTCCTCTGGGGGGATATTCACGAATGAGCAGTTCTTC. Variable domain in full (rest from reference TRBV5-5 and TRBJ2-1): DAGVTQSPTHLIKTRGQQVTLRCSPISGHKSVSWYQQVLGQGPQFIFQYYEKEERGRGNFPDRFSARQFPNYSSELNVNALLLGDSALYLCASSFWSSGGIFTNEQFFGPGTRLTVL.

This clonotype was picked up a small number of times. The V and J genes are TRBV11-2 and TRBJ1-2; possibly TRBD1 for D (5 bases). With 1 base removed from V and 5 bases from J, the gap between germline ends came to 20 bases. The CDR3 consists of 17 residues. Germline V gene lookup returns CDR1 SGHAT and CDR2 FQNNGV. CDR3: CASSLGKTVRDPYGYTF. The DNA of the CDR3 is TGTGCCAGCAGCTTAGGGAAGACAGTGAGGGACCCTTATGGCTACACCTTC.

This clonotype was seen at least ten times. This chain connects TRBV11-2 to TRBJ2-2, with 9 bases matching TRBD2. V shed 4 bases, J shed 0 bases, and the junction held 9 bases outside the gene matches. Germline assignment: CDR1 SGHAT and CDR2 FQNNGV. The CDR3 is made up of 18 amino acids. CDR3 sequence (DNA): TGTGCCAGCAGCTGGGCGGCCCTAGCGGGGCCGAACACCGGGGAGCTGTTTTTT. It yields the protein CASSWAALAGPNTGELFF.

The chain carries TRBV27 and TRBJ2-2, with D possibly matching TRBD1 (5 bases). CDR1 and CDR2 from the germline V gene are MNHEY and SMNVEV (reference sequence). The CDR3 covers 18 residues. The V end was cut by 4 bases, the J end by 2 bases, with 20 bases between. The CDR3 spells CASSSPYLDRLNTGELFF. The CDR3 coding sequence is TGTGCCAGCAGTTCTCCCTACCTCGACAGACTCAACACCGGGGAGCTGTTTTTT.

This clonotype was recorded many times. The chain employs TRBV29-1 and TRBJ2-5; D ambiguous. Trimming took 4 bases from V and 2 from J, leaving 8 bases between them. Per the germline V gene, CDR1 is SQVTM and CDR2 is ANQGSEA. This CDR3 region has 12 residues. This CDR3 reads CSVGAPQETQYF. Written as DNA, the CDR3 is TGCAGCGTTGGGGCACCACAAGAGACCCAGTACTTC.

In this sample, this clonotype turned up many times. J is TRBJ1-5 and V is TRBV12-3 or TRBV12-4; the D is unclear. Trimming removed 3 bases at V and 0 bases at J, with 15 bases between. This CDR3 contains 17 residues. CDR3 region: CASSFRVAAYSNQPQHF. Written as DNA, the CDR3 is TGTGCCAGCAGTTTCCGGGTAGCGGCTTATAGCAATCAGCCCCAGCATTTT.

This clonotype occurred many times. The chain carries TRBV7-2 and TRBJ2-2, with 12 positions matching TRBD2. The CDR3 contains 16 residues. From germline, CDR1 is SGHTA and CDR2 FQGNSA. Trimming at V came to 4 bases and at J to 3 bases, leaving 3 bases not matched to a gene. In DNA, the CDR3 is TGTGCCAGCAGCTCTAGCGGGGGGGCGGACACCGGGGAGCTGTTTTTT. It codes for CASSSSGGADTGELFF. Full variable domain (rest looked up from reference TRBV7-2 and TRBJ2-2): GAGVSQSPSNKVTEKGKDVELRCDPISGHTALYWYRQSLGQGLEFLIYFQGNSAPDKSGLPSDRFSAERTGGSVSTLTIQRTQQEDSAVYLCASSSSGGADTGELFFGEGSRLTVL.

This clonotype was detected once. The chain uses TRBV6-1 and TRBJ2-3; D perhaps matches TRBD1 (5 bases). There are 14 residues in the CDR3. V was shortened by 8 bases and J by 0 bases, with 12 bases between the two germline ends. The germline gives CDR1 MNHNS, CDR2 SASEGT. The chain's CDR3 is CASRQGHSTDTQYF. The CDR3 bases are TGTGCCAGCCGCCAGGGTCATAGCACAGATACGCAGTATTTT.